The 30 T cell receptor beta chains below come from one sample, sequenced in a study of T cells in Graves' hyperthyroidism and ophthalmopathy. The investigators amplified TCR beta CDR3 regions from RNA transcripts. First-round RT-PCR targeting the TCR CDR3 was performed with the HTBI primer set. TCRdb re-analysed the multiplex PCR reads in MiXCR, keeping a single row per CDR3 protein. The table lists around 350,000 distinct CDR3 sequences, about 17% of them singletons. Sequences were obtained from blood. These receptors were collected from a woman in her 30s with Graves' hyperthyroidism that later progressed to Graves' ophthalmopathy.

Concerning this clonotype: Just one base apart from a much larger clone, this may be a read error. V gene TRBV2 combines with J gene TRBJ2-2, with a weak D call TRBD1 (5 bases). Trimming removed 6 bases from V and 7 bases from J, with 9 bases in between. The CDR3 loop spans 12 amino acids. CDR1 and CDR2 from the germline V gene are SNHLY and FYNNEI. The CDR3 spells CASSLGVGELFF. CDR3 coding DNA: TGTGCCAGCAGCTTAGGGGTCGGGGAGCTGTTTTTT. Combining the CDR3 with reference TRBV2 and TRBJ2-2 gives the whole variable domain EPEVTQTPSHQVTQMGQEVILRCVPISNHLYFYWYRQILGQKVEFLVSFYNNEISEKSEIFDDQFSVERPDGSNFTLKIRSTKLEDSAMYFCASSLGVGELFFGEGSRLTVL.

This clonotype appeared a single time. This chain uses TRBV4-1 with TRBJ2-3; 7 bases match TRBD2. The CDR3 spans 15 residues. After removal of 5 bases from V and 1 base from J, the junction contained 6 bases not matched to a gene. The germline gives CDR1 MGHRA, CDR2 YSYEKL. CDR3 protein: CASSYGGRGTDTQYF. As DNA, the CDR3 is TGCGCCAGCAGCTACGGGGGGAGGGGCACAGATACGCAGTATTTT.

This clonotype was recorded at least ten times. The chain joins TRBV27 to TRBJ2-1, with D perhaps given as TRBD1 or TRBD2 (6 bases each). The CDR3 extends over 15 amino acids. From germline, CDR1 is MNHEY and CDR2 SMNVEV (reference sequence). Trimming removed 2 bases from V and 6 bases from J, with 14 bases in between. CDR3 sequence: CASSLAGGRVNEQFF. CDR3 bases: TGTGCCAGCAGTTTAGCTGGGGGGCGAGTCAATGAGCAGTTCTTC.

The rearrangement uses TRBV6-1 and TRBJ2-7; D gene ambiguous. The V and J ends lost 4 bases and 2 bases respectively, with 12 bases between them. The V gene's germline CDR1 is MNHNS and CDR2 SASEGT. The CDR3 is made up of 14 amino acids. The CDR3 protein is CASSALGTTYEQYF. CDR3 coding DNA: TGTGCCAGCAGTGCGCTGGGTACCACCTACGAGCAGTACTTC.

The V call is TRBV20-1, the J call TRBJ1-1; D is possibly TRBD1 (5 bases). Deletions cut 0 bases from V and 6 bases from J, with 14 bases between. In germline, CDR1 is DFQATT, CDR2 SNEGSKA (reference sequence). CDR3 size: 14 residues. CDR3 sequence reads: CSARDPGLGAEAFF. As DNA, the CDR3 is TGCAGTGCTAGAGATCCGGGGTTAGGGGCTGAAGCTTTCTTT.

For this clonotype: Being one base from a much bigger clone, this may be a read error. The chain uses TRBV6-1 and TRBJ1-3; D might be TRBD1 (5 bases). The CDR3 has 16 amino acids. Looked up from germline, CDR1 is MNHNS and CDR2 is SASEGT. The germline V and J ends were trimmed by 6 bases and 0 bases, with 15 bases remaining between them. The CDR3 region is CASSNRDDRSGNTIYF. The CDR3 nucleotides read TGTGCCAGCAGCAACCGGGACGACCGCTCTGGAAACACCATATATTTT.

This clonotype was picked up a small number of times. The chain links TRBV29-1 to TRBJ1-2; 12 bases match TRBD1. J lost 8 bases, V lost 4 bases, and 20 bases had no gene match. CDR3 length: 18 amino acids. Germline lookup yields CDR1 SQVTM and CDR2 ANQGSEA. CDR3 residues: CSVALGSSGTGGLGGYTF. DNA of the CDR3: TGCAGCGTTGCCCTCGGATCTTCCGGGACAGGGGGCCTTGGAGGCTACACCTTC. The full variable domain, in which reference TRBV29-1 and TRBJ1-2 provide the parts outside the CDR3, is SAVISQKPSRDICQRGTSLTIQCQVDSQVTMMFWYRQQPGQSLTLIATANQGSEATYESGFVIDKFPISRPNLTFSTLTVSNMSPEDSSIYLCSVALGSSGTGGLGGYTFGSGTRLTVV.

In this sample, this clonotype turned up a few times. Possible read error: a much larger clone is one base away. The J gene is TRBJ1-3, the V gene TRBV10-3, with a weak D call TRBD1 (5 bases). CDR3 length equals 15 residues. Germline CDR1 and CDR2: ENHRY and SYGVKD. The CDR3 DNA follows: TGTGCCACGGGCAGGGCGGTGAGCTCTGGAAACACCGTATATTTT. This codes for CATGRAVSSGNTVYF.

This clonotype was detected ten times or more. The V gene is TRBV3-1, the J gene TRBJ1-2, with no clear D. The CDR3 consists of 12 residues. Trimming took off 1 base at V and 0 bases at J, with 0 bases between the two ends. In germline, CDR1 is LGHDT, CDR2 YNNKEL (reference sequence). The CDR3 is CASSQANYGYTF. In nucleotides, the CDR3 is TGTGCCAGCAGCCAAGCTAACTATGGCTACACCTTC.

This clonotype was detected ten times or more. For the CDR3, the DNA is TGTGCCAGCGGCAGGGGAACTGGCTACACCTTC. This encodes CASGRGTGYTF. The chain has TRBV11-2 and TRBJ1-2, with D possibly being TRBD1 (6 bases). Germline assignment: CDR1 SGHAT and CDR2 FQNNGV. Trimming shortened V by 8 bases and J by 7 bases, and 11 bases separated the two germline ends. The CDR3 totals 11 residues.

This clonotype was seen ten or more times. The CDR3 spells CASSFRGTTEAFF. Here the CDR3 DNA reads TGTGCCAGCAGCTTCAGGGGGACGACTGAAGCTTTCTTT. V gene TRBV7-8 combines with J gene TRBJ1-1; 7 bases match TRBD1. Per germline, CDR1 SGHVS and CDR2 FQNEAQ. The CDR3 runs to 13 residues. Unmatched junction bases numbered 3, after V lost 3 bases and J lost 5 bases. The full variable domain, rest sourced from reference TRBV7-8 and TRBJ1-1, is GAGVSQSPRYKVAKRGQDVALRCDPISGHVSLFWYQQALGQGPEFLTYFQNEAQLDKSGLPSDRFFAERPEGSVSTLKIQRTQQEDSAVYLCASSFRGTTEAFFGQGTRLTVV.

This clonotype was detected ten times or more. CDR3 sequence reads: CASSLEGQQETQYF. In DNA form, the CDR3 reads TGTGCCAGCAGCTTAGAGGGACAGCAAGAGACCCAGTACTTC. The chain employs TRBV7-9 and TRBJ2-5; 7 positions agree with TRBD1. The CDR3 covers 14 residues. Germline CDR1 reads SEHNR; CDR2 reads FQNEAQ (reference sequence). V lost 1 base, J lost 2 bases, and 1 base stayed unmatched.

There are a few counts of this clonotype. The chain has TRBV6-5 and TRBJ1-5; 7 nucleotides match TRBD1. Trimming cost V 2 bases and J 4 bases; bases outside gene matches: 5. Germline CDR1 reads MNHEY; CDR2 reads SVGAGI. The CDR3 is 15 residues long. The CDR3 loop is CASSYVSGGNQPQHF. CDR3 coding DNA: TGTGCCAGCAGTTACGTGTCAGGGGGTAATCAGCCCCAGCATTTT.

This chain connects TRBV7-9 to TRBJ2-1; 7 nucleotides line up with TRBD2. J gave up 3 bases and V 5 bases, and 7 bases lay outside the gene matches. This CDR3 contains 15 residues. Per germline, CDR1 SEHNR and CDR2 FQNEAQ (reference sequence). CDR3: CASSRRLADYNEQFF. DNA for the CDR3: TGTGCCAGCAGCCGTAGGCTAGCGGACTACAATGAGCAGTTCTTC.

The chain links TRBV9 to TRBJ2-2; 10 bases line up with TRBD2. Germline CDR1 and CDR2: SGDLS and YYNGEE. There are 16 residues in the CDR3. Germline trimming cut 3 bases from V and 4 bases from J; bases unmatched to any gene: 6. The CDR3 protein is CASSASGRRATGELFF. The DNA for the CDR3 is TGTGCCAGCAGCGCTAGCGGGAGACGTGCCACCGGGGAGCTGTTTTTT.

There are many counts of this clonotype. The rearrangement joins TRBV28 to TRBJ1-4; TRBD1 is a possible D gene (5 bases). The CDR3 runs 15 residues. The germline V gene encodes CDR1 MDHEN and CDR2 SYDVKM. The V end lost 6 bases, the J end lost 5 bases, and 16 bases lay between the germline ends. The CDR3 spells CASSYRQHINEKLFF. The CDR3 coding sequence is TGTGCCAGCAGCTACAGACAGCATATCAATGAAAAACTGTTTTTT.

The table lists this clonotype with a count of one. The chain is built from TRBV20-1 and TRBJ1-2; D is unresolved. The V gene's germline CDR1 is DFQATT and CDR2 SNEGSKA (reference sequence). This CDR3 is 16 amino acids long. Between the trimmed V and J ends, which lost 0 bases and 7 bases, there was a span of 21 bases. DNA for the CDR3: TGCAGTGCTAGAGATTTCTACTATCCCCCCCTTACTGGCTACACCTTC. This sequence encodes CSARDFYYPPLTGYTF.

This clonotype occurred many times. V gene TRBV11-3 combines with J gene TRBJ2-6; D not certain. V dropped 6 bases and J dropped 1 base, with 10 bases sitting between them. The CDR3 has 15 residues. The germline CDR1 and CDR2 sequences are SGHNT and YENEEA. CDR3 region: CASSYGVSGANVLTF. DNA of the CDR3: TGTGCCAGCAGTTATGGGGTTTCTGGGGCCAACGTCCTGACTTTC. The variable domain in full, with the rest retrieved from reference TRBV11-3 and TRBJ2-6, is EAGVVQSPRYKIIEKKQPVAFWCNPISGHNTLYWYLQNLGQGPELLIRYENEEAVDDSQLPKDRFSAERLKGVDSTLKIQPAELGDSAVYLCASSYGVSGANVLTFGAGSRLTVL.

J is TRBJ2-3 and V is TRBV9, with 10 bases that match TRBD2. Germline V gives CDR1 SGDLS, CDR2 YYNGEE. V trimming: 4 bases; J trimming: 3 bases; junction bases outside the gene matches: 8. This CDR3 is 16 amino acids long. The CDR3 DNA reads as TGTGCCAGCAGCTCGAGCGGGAGGGCTGGGACAGATACGCAGTATTTT. Its protein product is CASSSSGRAGTDTQYF. The complete variable domain, with remaining parts taken from reference TRBV9 and TRBJ2-3, reads DSGVTQTPKHLITATGQRVTLRCSPRSGDLSVYWYQQSLDQGLQFLIQYYNGEERAKGNILERFSAQQFPDLHSELNLSSLELGDSALYFCASSSSGRAGTDTQYFGPGTRLTVL.

This chain links TRBV5-1 with TRBJ2-1; tentatively, D is TRBD1 or TRBD2 (7 bases each). Trimming removed 1 base at V and 4 bases at J, with 12 bases between. Germline V gives CDR1 SGHRS, CDR2 YFSETQ. There are 15 residues in the CDR3. The CDR3 DNA is TGCGCCAGCAGCTTGCGACAGGGAGGGTACAATGAGCAGTTCTTC. Encoded protein: CASSLRQGGYNEQFF.

This clonotype occurred a few times. The V call is TRBV20-1, the J call TRBJ2-6; the D is unclear. Trimming took 6 bases from V and 4 from J, leaving 13 bases between them. This CDR3 is built from 14 residues. The germline gives CDR1 DFQATT, CDR2 SNEGSKA (reference sequence). Here the CDR3 reads CSAKDLRGANVLTF. The CDR3 region has the DNA TGCAGTGCCAAGGACCTCCGGGGGGCCAACGTCCTGACTTTC.

This clonotype was observed a handful of times. The V and J genes are TRBV15 and TRBJ1-5; D is undetermined. The V gene lost 0 bases and the J gene lost 0 bases, with 6 bases spanning the gap. The length of the CDR3 is 15 residues. Germline CDR1 reads LNHNV; CDR2 reads YYDKDF (reference sequence). The CDR3 loop is CATSREGDSNQPQHF. The DNA for the CDR3 is TGTGCCACCAGCAGAGAAGGCGATAGCAATCAGCCCCAGCATTTT.

This clonotype was seen ten or more times. The rearrangement joins TRBV20-1 to TRBJ2-5; 8 nucleotides align to TRBD2. V trimming: 4 bases; J trimming: 4 bases; junction bases outside the gene matches: 11. The CDR3 has 15 amino acids. Germline V CDR1 and CDR2: DFQATT, SNEGSKA (reference sequence). CDR3 loop: CSAISGTRSLETQYF. CDR3 in DNA: TGCAGTGCTATCTCCGGGACTAGATCTTTAGAGACCCAGTACTTC.

This clonotype was seen a few times. This rearrangement joins TRBV20-1 to TRBJ1-1; TRBD1 is a possible D gene (5 bases). CDR1 and CDR2 (germline): DFQATT, SNEGSKA (reference sequence). Trimming left V 1 base short and J 8 bases short, with 11 bases between. The CDR3 covers 12 residues. The DNA of the CDR3 is TGCAGTGCTAGAGGGGACGCAGAGGAAGCTTTCTTT. Protein sequence: CSARGDAEEAFF.

This clonotype was seen repeatedly, ten times or more. This chain uses TRBV28 with TRBJ1-1; TRBD1 is a possible D gene (5 bases). V gave up 11 bases and J gave up 6 bases, with 19 bases separating them. The CDR3 runs 13 residues. Looked up from germline, CDR1 is MDHEN and CDR2 is SYDVKM. CDR3 in DNA: TGTGCCGGCCGACAATGGGGCGGCGCTGAAGCTTTCTTT. Its protein product is CAGRQWGGAEAFF.

This clonotype was seen ten or more times. CDR3 in amino acids: CASSSGTAIGQFF. CDR3 nucleotide sequence: TGTGCCAGCAGTTCCGGGACAGCGATTGGGCAGTTCTTC. The chain links TRBV2 to TRBJ2-1, with 7 bases lining up with TRBD1. CDR1 and CDR2 from the germline V gene are SNHLY and FYNNEI. J lost 12 bases, V lost 5 bases, and 10 bases had no gene match. The CDR3 loop spans 13 amino acids.

The J gene is TRBJ2-5, the V gene TRBV6-1; 11 bases agree with TRBD1. The CDR3 is 14 residues long. V gave up 4 bases and J gave up 5 bases; unmatched junction bases: 3. Looked up from germline, CDR1 is MNHNS and CDR2 is SASEGT. CDR3 sequence (DNA): TGTGCCAGCAGTGGGGGACAGGGGGTCGAGACCCAGTACTTC. This codes for CASSGGQGVETQYF.

This clonotype was detected many times. The genes are TRBV28 and TRBJ1-2; D is undetermined. The V and J ends lost 2 bases and 7 bases respectively, with 14 bases between them. Per the germline V gene, CDR1 is MDHEN and CDR2 is SYDVKM. CDR3 length: 14 amino acids. The CDR3 region is CASSLNSPASGYTF. CDR3 nucleotides: TGTGCCAGCAGTTTAAACAGTCCCGCGTCTGGCTACACCTTC.

This clonotype was found a few times. The chain is built from TRBV24-1 and TRBJ1-2; D ambiguous. Deletions cut 6 bases from V and 4 bases from J, with 8 bases between. The CDR3 extends over 12 amino acids. CDR1 and CDR2 (germline): KGHDR, SFDVKD. The CDR3 nucleotides read TGTGCCACCAGTAAGGGTACCTATGGCTACACCTTC. Amino acids: CATSKGTYGYTF.

This clonotype has at least ten counts. The chain employs TRBV10-2 and TRBJ2-1; TRBD2 matches at 12 bases. V lost 7 bases and J lost 7; bases outside the gene matches: 14. The CDR3 spans 17 residues. Germline assignment: CDR1 WSHSY and CDR2 SAAADI. CDR3 in DNA: TGCGCCAGCAAGATCGCTAGCGGGAGGGCGTGGTTTAATGAGCAGTTCTTC. Translation: CASKIASGRAWFNEQFF.